Listed here are 17 T cell receptor beta chains from one sample, sequenced in a study of vaccination and CD4 T cells after COVID-19. Once obtained from cultured CD4+ T cells, the DNA was sequenced using the Oncomine TCR Beta short-read assay. TCRdb independently ran MiXCR on the PCR reads; one entry per CDR3 protein. Of around 15,000 distinct CDR3 sequences detected, about two fifths appear once; the ten largest clones hold roughly 5.9%. No cognate antigen is known for these TCRs. Treatment reported: approximately nine-day PBMC culture with coronavirus spike peptide pools or control peptides (ViraFEST assay). The starting material was CD4+ T cells from blood, cultured in vitro, obtained before SARS-CoV-2 vaccination. These receptors were collected from a human donor who had recovered from COVID-19.

A few counts support this clonotype. The chain combines TRBV5-4 with TRBJ1-2; maybe TRBD1 (6 bases). From germline, CDR1 is SGHNT and CDR2 YYREEE (reference sequence). This CDR3 contains 15 residues. V was pared by 4 bases and J by 2 bases, with 15 bases between. CDR3 loop: CASSRYREPNYGYTF. The CDR3 nucleotides are TGTGCCAGCAGCCGATACAGGGAACCGAACTATGGCTACACCTTC.

This clonotype has just a few counts. The gene calls are TRBV11-3 and TRBJ2-5, with a possible D match to TRBD2 (5 bases). The CDR3 runs to 19 residues. Germline CDR1 and CDR2: SGHNT and YENEEA. Trimming took off 1 base at V and 1 base at J, with 22 bases between the two ends. This CDR3 reads CASSLGSVPFDYPQETQYF. The CDR3 coding sequence is TGTGCCAGCAGCTTAGGGTCCGTTCCTTTTGACTACCCCCAAGAGACCCAGTACTTC.

This clonotype was seen more than once but under ten times. V gene TRBV19 combines with J gene TRBJ1-5, with D hard to call. Germline V gene sequence: CDR1 LNHDA, CDR2 SQIVND (reference sequence). The V gene lost 5 bases and the J gene lost 5 bases, with 10 bases spanning the gap. The length of the CDR3 is 13 residues. The CDR3 protein is CASSEGPHQPQHF. CDR3 in DNA: TGTGCCAGTAGTGAAGGGCCGCATCAGCCCCAGCATTTT.

This chain joins TRBV6-1 and TRBJ1-6; the D gene is possibly TRBD1 (6 bases). CDR1 MNHNS and CDR2 SASEGT come from the germline V gene. CDR3 length equals 14 residues. V lost 6 bases and J 7 bases, leaving 13 bases between the germline ends. The DNA of the CDR3 is TGTGCCAGCAGAACCGGGACAAAGAATTCACCCCTCCACTTT. Its protein product is CASRTGTKNSPLHF.

This sequence joins TRBV7-2 and TRBJ2-1, with TRBD1 matching 7 bases. V gave up 5 bases and J gave up 8 bases; unmatched junction bases: 12. The CDR3 runs to 15 residues. Germline CDR1 is SGHTA and CDR2 is FQGNSA. CDR3 in amino acids: CASSATGALTYEQFF. The CDR3 bases are TGTGCCAGCAGCGCTACAGGGGCTCTGACGTATGAGCAGTTCTTC.

The V call is TRBV7-2, the J call TRBJ2-7; D ambiguous. The CDR3 consists of 14 residues. V was cut by 2 bases and J by 1 base, with 9 bases left in between. Per the germline V gene, CDR1 is SGHTA and CDR2 is FQGNSA. CDR3 bases: TGTGCCAGCAGCTTATCCGCGGATTCCTACGAGCAGTACTTC. This codes for CASSLSADSYEQYF.

The rearrangement joins TRBV18 to TRBJ1-5; 8 bases fit TRBD1. CDR3 length: 15 residues. The V segment lost 3 bases and the J segment 1 base; nucleotides outside the gene matches: 2. Germline assignment: CDR1 KGHSH and CDR2 LQKENI. CDR3 sequence: CASSPGTGSNQPQHF. The CDR3 nucleotides are TGTGCCAGCTCACCCGGGACAGGAAGCAATCAGCCCCAGCATTTT.

In this sample, this clonotype turned up a few times. Here the CDR3 reads CASDRGNTGELFF. CDR3 sequence (DNA): TGCGCCAGTGACCGGGGTAACACCGGGGAGCTGTTTTTT. The chain is built from TRBV5-1 and TRBJ2-2; tentatively, D is TRBD2 (5 bases). Per germline, CDR1 SGHRS and CDR2 YFSETQ. Trimming shortened V by 8 bases and J by 2 bases, and 10 bases separated the two germline ends. The CDR3 sequence is 13 residues long.

This rearrangement joins TRBV6-1 to TRBJ1-2, with D hard to call. With 5 bases removed from V and 2 bases from J, the gap between germline ends came to 6 bases. The germline V gene encodes CDR1 MNHNS and CDR2 SASEGT. The CDR3 is 12 residues long. CDR3 DNA: TGTGCCAGCAGTCCCGCCAACTATGGCTACACCTTC. Protein: CASSPANYGYTF.

A few counts support this clonotype. The chain couples TRBV6-1 to TRBJ1-6; D not resolved. CDR3 length: 12 residues. Trimming cost V 6 bases and J 10 bases, with 10 bases left between them. Germline CDR1 reads MNHNS; CDR2 reads SASEGT. The chain's CDR3 is CASRGFGSPLHF. The CDR3 DNA sequence: TGTGCCAGCAGGGGTTTTGGGTCACCCCTCCACTTT.

The rearrangement uses TRBV20-1 and TRBJ1-1; TRBD1 matches 9 bases. The CDR3 totals 12 residues. Germline values: CDR1 DFQATT, CDR2 SNEGSKA (reference sequence). Trimming cost V 5 bases and J 11 bases; bases outside gene matches: 9. DNA for the CDR3: TGCAGTGCTCCCACAGGGGGCGTGCTGGCTTTCTTT. It codes for CSAPTGGVLAFF.

The rearrangement links TRBV20-1 to TRBJ1-2; TRBD1 is a possible D gene (6 bases). Germline V gene data show CDR1 as DFQATT and CDR2 as SNEGSKA (reference sequence). Trimming removed 5 bases from V and 4 bases from J, with 11 bases in between. The CDR3 sequence is 12 residues long. CDR3 loop: CSASRDTYGYTF. CDR3 nucleotides: TGCAGTGCTTCGCGGGACACCTATGGCTACACCTTC.

This clonotype was seen a handful of times. The CDR3 spells CASSPRLAGGDTQYF. The CDR3 DNA follows: TGTGCCAGCAGCCCGAGACTAGCGGGCGGGGATACGCAGTATTTT. The chain is built from TRBV6-2 or TRBV6-3 and TRBJ2-3, with 10 positions matching TRBD2. This CDR3 has 15 amino acids. The germline gives CDR1 MNHEY, CDR2 SVGEGT. With V trimmed by 6 bases and J by 6 bases, 9 bases remained unmatched.

The chain couples TRBV10-3 to TRBJ2-7; 12 positions match TRBD1. CDR3 length equals 14 residues. CDR1 ENHRY and CDR2 SYGVKD come from the germline V gene. The V segment lost 6 bases and the J segment 3 bases; nucleotides outside the gene matches: 3. The CDR3: CAIRGTGGHYEQYF. The DNA for the CDR3 is TGTGCCATCAGGGGGACAGGGGGCCACTACGAGCAGTACTTC.

The V and J genes are TRBV19 and TRBJ1-5; 7 bases fit TRBD1. From germline, CDR1 is LNHDA and CDR2 SQIVND (reference sequence). This CDR3 region has 17 residues. The ends lost 3 bases at V and 2 bases at J; junction bases unmatched: 10. The CDR3 coding sequence is TGTGCCAGTAGTATTTACAAAAGTGGACAGGGCAATCAGCCCCAGCATTTT. It specifies CASSIYKSGQGNQPQHF. Filled out from reference TRBV19 and TRBJ1-5, the complete variable domain reads DGGITQSPKYLFRKEGQNVTLSCEQNLNHDAMYWYRQDPGQGLRLIYYSQIVNDFQKGDIAEGYSVSREKKESFPLTVTSAQKNPTAFYLCASSIYKSGQGNQPQHFGDGTRLSIL.

The chain carries TRBV29-1 and TRBJ1-1, with TRBD1 identical over 11 bases. The CDR3 sequence is 12 residues long. Germline V CDR1 and CDR2: SQVTM, ANQGSEA. The trim removed 7 bases at V and 6 bases at J, leaving 4 bases unmatched. CDR3 in amino acids: CSAWDRGSEAFF. The CDR3 coding sequence is TGCAGCGCCTGGGACAGGGGGTCTGAAGCTTTCTTT. Looking up the rest from reference TRBV29-1 and TRBJ1-1 gives the full variable domain: SAVISQKPSRDICQRGTSLTIQCQVDSQVTMMFWYRQQPGQSLTLIATANQGSEATYESGFVIDKFPISRPNLTFSTLTVSNMSPEDSSIYLCSAWDRGSEAFFGQGTRLTVV.

Only one count was recorded for this clonotype. The chain carries TRBV14 and TRBJ1-2; a possible D gene is TRBD1 (5 bases). Trimming removed 5 bases at V and 4 bases at J, with 17 bases between. Germline V CDR1 and CDR2: SGHDN, FVKESK. There are 15 residues in the CDR3. Here the CDR3 DNA reads TGTGCCAGCAGCACAGCCGGGACTACCATCTATGGCTACACCTTC. This codes for CASSTAGTTIYGYTF. The variable domain in full, with the rest retrieved from reference TRBV14 and TRBJ1-2, is EAGVTQFPSHSVIEKGQTVTLRCDPISGHDNLYWYRRVMGKEIKFLLHFVKESKQDESGMPNNRFLAERTGGTYSTLKVQPAELEDSGVYFCASSTAGTTIYGYTFGSGTRLTVV.